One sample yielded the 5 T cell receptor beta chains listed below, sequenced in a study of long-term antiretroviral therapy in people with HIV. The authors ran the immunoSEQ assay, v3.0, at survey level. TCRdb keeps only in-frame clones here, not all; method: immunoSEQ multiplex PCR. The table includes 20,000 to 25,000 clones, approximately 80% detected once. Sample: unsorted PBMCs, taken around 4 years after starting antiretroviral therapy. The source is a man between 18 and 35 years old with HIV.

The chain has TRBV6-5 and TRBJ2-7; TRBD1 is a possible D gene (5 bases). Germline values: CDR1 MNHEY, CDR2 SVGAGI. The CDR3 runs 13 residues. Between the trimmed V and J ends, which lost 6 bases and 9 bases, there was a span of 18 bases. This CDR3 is CASRTNTGIRQYF. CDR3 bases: TGTGCCAGCAGAACAAATACAGGAATCAGGCAGTACTTC.

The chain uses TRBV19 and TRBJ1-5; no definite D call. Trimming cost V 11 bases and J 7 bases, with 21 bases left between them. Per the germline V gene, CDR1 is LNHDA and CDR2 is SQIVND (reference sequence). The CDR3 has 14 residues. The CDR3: CAARLRGTGQPQHF. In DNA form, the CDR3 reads TGTGCCGCTAGATTACGGGGAACGGGACAGCCCCAGCATTTT.

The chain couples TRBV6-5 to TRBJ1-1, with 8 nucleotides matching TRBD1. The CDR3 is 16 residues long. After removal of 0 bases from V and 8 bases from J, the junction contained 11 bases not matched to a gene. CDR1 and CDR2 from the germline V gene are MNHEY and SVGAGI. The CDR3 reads CASSYSGATGGSEAFF. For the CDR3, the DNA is TGTGCCAGCAGTTACTCAGGGGCAACAGGGGGAAGCGAAGCTTTCTTT.

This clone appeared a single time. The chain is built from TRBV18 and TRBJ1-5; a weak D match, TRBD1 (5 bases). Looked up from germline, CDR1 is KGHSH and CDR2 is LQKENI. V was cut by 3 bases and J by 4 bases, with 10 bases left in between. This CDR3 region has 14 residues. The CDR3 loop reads CASSPSQANQPQHF. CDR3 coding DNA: TGTGCCAGCTCACCCTCACAGGCTAATCAGCCCCAGCATTTT.

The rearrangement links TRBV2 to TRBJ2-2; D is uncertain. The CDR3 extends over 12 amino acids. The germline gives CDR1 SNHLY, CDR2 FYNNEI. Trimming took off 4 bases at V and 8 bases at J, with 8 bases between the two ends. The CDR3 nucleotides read TGTGCCAGCAGTGGGCTTGGGGGGGAGCTGTTTTTT. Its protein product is CASSGLGGELFF.